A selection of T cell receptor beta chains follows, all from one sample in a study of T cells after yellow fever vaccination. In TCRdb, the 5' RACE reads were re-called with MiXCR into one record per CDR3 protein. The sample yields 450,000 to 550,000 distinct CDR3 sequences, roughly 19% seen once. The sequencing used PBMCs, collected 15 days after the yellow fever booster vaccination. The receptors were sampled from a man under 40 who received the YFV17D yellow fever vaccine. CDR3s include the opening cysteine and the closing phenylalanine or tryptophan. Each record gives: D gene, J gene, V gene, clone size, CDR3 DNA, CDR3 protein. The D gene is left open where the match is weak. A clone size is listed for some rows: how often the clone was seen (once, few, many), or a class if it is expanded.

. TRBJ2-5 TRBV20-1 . TGCAGTGCATATACAGGGATCGGAGAGACCCAGTACTTC CSAYTGIGETQYF
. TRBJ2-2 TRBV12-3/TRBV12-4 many TGTGCCAGCAGCCTTAGCGGGAACACCGGGGAGCTGTTTTTT CASSLSGNTGELFF
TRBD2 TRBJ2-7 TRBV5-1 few TGCGCCAGCAGCCTAATGGGACTAGCTGCGGAGCAGTACTTC CASSLMGLAAEQYF
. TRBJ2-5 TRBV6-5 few TGTGCCAGCAGTTACTTAGGGACCTCAGGAAAGACCCAGTACTTC CASSYLGTSGKTQYF
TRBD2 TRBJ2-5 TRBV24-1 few TGTGCCACCAGTGCTACTAGCGGGAGGGAGTACCAAGAGACCCAGTACTTC CATSATSGREYQETQYF
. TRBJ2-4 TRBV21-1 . TGTGCCAAAACGAAAGCGGGCAGGGCTAGAGCCAAAAACATTCAGTACTTC CAKTKAGRARAKNIQYF
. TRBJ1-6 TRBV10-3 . TGTGCCATCAGTGAGGGCCAGGGCGATCCCTCACCCCTCCACTTT CAISEGQGDPSPLHF
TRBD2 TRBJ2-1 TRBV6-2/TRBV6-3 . TGTGCCAGCAGTGATGGACTAGGCGTTTACAATGAGCAGTTCTTC CASSDGLGVYNEQFF
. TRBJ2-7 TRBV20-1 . TGCAGTGCTAGCTACGTTTCCTACGAGCAGTACTTC CSASYVSYEQYF
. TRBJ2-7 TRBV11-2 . TGTGCCAGCAGCCCTCAGACAGTGAAGAGGGAGCAGTACTTC CASSPQTVKREQYF
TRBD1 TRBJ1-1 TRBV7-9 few TGTGCCAGCAGCGATTGGACAGGGGTCGTTGGCACTGAAGCTTTCTTT CASSDWTGVVGTEAFF
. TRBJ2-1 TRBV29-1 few TGCAGCCCTTACGTCTACAATGAGCAGTTCTTC CSPYVYNEQFF
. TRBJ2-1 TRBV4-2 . TGTGCCAGCAGCAGGGGCCTAGCGCCCTCCTACAATGAGCAGTTCTTC CASSRGLAPSYNEQFF
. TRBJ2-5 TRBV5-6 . TGTGCCAGCAGCTTGATGGGGATTGAAGAGACCCAGTACTTC CASSLMGIEETQYF
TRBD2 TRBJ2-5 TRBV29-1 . TGCAGCGTCCCAGCCCCCGGCGGGAGGAAGCAAGAGACCCAGTACTTC CSVPAPGGRKQETQYF
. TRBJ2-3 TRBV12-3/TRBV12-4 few TGTGCCAGCAGCCTAGGGGGCCGACTAGCCTCCGCAGATACGCAGTATTTT CASSLGGRLASADTQYF
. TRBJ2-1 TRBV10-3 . TGTGCCATCAGTGAGGGGACCCCTCCGGGGCAGTTCTTC CAISEGTPPGQFF
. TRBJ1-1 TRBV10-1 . TGCGCCAGCAGTGAGTCGTCGAGAACTGAAGCTTTCTTT CASSESSRTEAFF
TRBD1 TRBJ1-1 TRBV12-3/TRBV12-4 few TGTGCCAGCAGCCCCGGGACAGGGTACCACACTGAAGCTTTCTTT CASSPGTGYHTEAFF
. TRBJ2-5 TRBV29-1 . TGCAGCTTTGGAAGGTCTGGGCGGACCCAGTACTTC CSFGRSGRTQYF
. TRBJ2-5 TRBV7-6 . TGTGCCAGCAGCTTAACTGTGCGGACACCCCAAGAGACCCAGTACTTC CASSLTVRTPQETQYF
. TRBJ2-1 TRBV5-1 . TGCGCCAGCAGCCACCCCGGGGGTAGTGGCAATGAGCAGTTCTTC CASSHPGGSGNEQFF
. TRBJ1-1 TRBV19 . TGTGCCAGTAGTATGTTCGGGGTAGGGAACACTGAAGCTTTCTTT CASSMFGVGNTEAFF
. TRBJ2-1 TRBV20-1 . TGCAGTGCTTCCCCCGACAGTTTATGGCAGTTCTTC CSASPDSLWQFF
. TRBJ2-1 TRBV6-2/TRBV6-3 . TGTGCCAGCAACCCCCTGGACAGCTCCTTCTACAATGAGCAGTTCTTC CASNPLDSSFYNEQFF
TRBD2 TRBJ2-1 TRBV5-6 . TGTGCCAGCAGCAACACCCCCGGGACTAGCGGGAGGAATGAGCAGTTCTTC CASSNTPGTSGRNEQFF
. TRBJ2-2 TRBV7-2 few TGTGCCAGCAGCTTAGGATGGGCCAACACCGGGGAGCTGTTTTTT CASSLGWANTGELFF
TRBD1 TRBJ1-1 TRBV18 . TGTGCCAGCTCACCCCAAACAGGGGAGAACACTGAAGCTTTCTTT CASSPQTGENTEAFF
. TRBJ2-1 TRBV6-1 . TGTGCCAGCAGCCCGTCCCGAGCCGGTGGTTTGTTCTTC CASSPSRAGGLFF
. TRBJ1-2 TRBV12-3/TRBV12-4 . TGTGCCAGCAGTTTAGGCCAACAGGGTGATGGCTACACCTTC CASSLGQQGDGYTF
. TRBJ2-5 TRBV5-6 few TGTGCCAGCAGCCTGATGGGGGCCGAGGAGACCCAGTACTTC CASSLMGAEETQYF
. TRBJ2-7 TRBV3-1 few TGTGCCAGCAGCGTCAGAGACCCCTACGAGCAGTACTTC CASSVRDPYEQYF
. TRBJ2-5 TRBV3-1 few TGTGCCAGCAGCCAACGCTCTGAGACCCAGTACTTC CASSQRSETQYF
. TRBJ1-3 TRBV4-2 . TGTGCCAGCAGCCAAGATCTTAAGGGCTGGGGAAACACCATATATTTT CASSQDLKGWGNTIYF
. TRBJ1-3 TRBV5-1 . TGCGCCAGCAGTCATCGAGGGGTGGACTCTGGAAACACCATATATTTT CASSHRGVDSGNTIYF
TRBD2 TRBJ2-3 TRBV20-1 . TGCAGTGCAACCCAGGCTAGCGGGAGTTGGGATACGCAGTATTTT CSATQASGSWDTQYF
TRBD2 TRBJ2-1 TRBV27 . TGTGCCAGCAGTTTACGGGGCGGACTAGCGGCCTACAATGAGCAGTTCTTC CASSLRGGLAAYNEQFF
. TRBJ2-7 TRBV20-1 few TGCAGTGCTGCCGGGGATTACACCTACGAGCAGTACTTC CSAAGDYTYEQYF
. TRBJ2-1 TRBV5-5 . TGTGCCAGCAAGGGGACACAACGATACAATGAGCAGTTCTTC CASKGTQRYNEQFF
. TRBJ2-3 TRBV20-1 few TGCAGTGCTAGAGATTTGAAGTTATCGGATACGCAGTATTTT CSARDLKLSDTQYF
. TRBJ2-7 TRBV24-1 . TGTGCCACCAGTGATTCAGGGGACGAGAAAGCCTACGAGCAGTACTTC CATSDSGDEKAYEQYF
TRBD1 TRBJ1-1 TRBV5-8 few TGTGCCAGCAGCTTTCGGGACAGGGGCACTGAAGCTTTCTTT CASSFRDRGTEAFF
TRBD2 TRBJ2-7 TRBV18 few TGTGCCAGCTCAGCGGGACTAGCGCCGACCTACGAGCAGTACTTC CASSAGLAPTYEQYF
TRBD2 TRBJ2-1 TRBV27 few TGTGCCAGCAGTTTTCTAGCGGGAGGCAATGAGCAGTTCTTC CASSFLAGGNEQFF
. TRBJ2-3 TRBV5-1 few TGCGCCAGCAGCGATACCGCAAGCACAGATACGCAGTATTTT CASSDTASTDTQYF
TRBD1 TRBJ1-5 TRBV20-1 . TGCAGTGCTATGCCCGGGACAGGAAATCAGCCCCAGCATTTT CSAMPGTGNQPQHF
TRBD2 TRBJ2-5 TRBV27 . TGTGCCAGCAGTTTGGGGCGGGAGGGTTGGGAGACCCAGTACTTC CASSLGREGWETQYF